Presented here are 8 T cell receptor beta chains from one specimen sequenced in a study of CD8 T cells in Susac syndrome. RNA was extracted with the RNeasy kit, and a quantity of about 0.45 to 1 ug was reverse transcribed using random hexamers. TCRdb analysed the immunoSEQ multiplex PCR reads with MiXCR anew, one entry per CDR3 protein. The sample contains a few hundred thousand distinct CDR3 sequences, around 95% of which appear only once. Sequenced: CD4+ T cells from PBMCs. All receptors come from a human donor with multiple sclerosis.

This clonotype was detected once. V usage is TRBV15 and J usage is TRBJ1-4; 9 nucleotides agree with TRBD1. From germline, CDR1 is LNHNV and CDR2 YYDKDF (reference sequence). This CDR3 is built from 15 residues. V trimming: 2 bases; J trimming: 7 bases; junction bases outside the gene matches: 5. The CDR3 sequence is CATSRPDRGSEKLFF. In DNA, the CDR3 is TGTGCCACCAGCAGACCGGACAGGGGAAGTGAAAAACTGTTTTTT.

Written as DNA, the CDR3 is TGCAGTGCTAGTCGGGACAGGGGCTACGAGCAGTACTTC. Amino acids: CSASRDRGYEQYF. This chain joins TRBV20-1 and TRBJ2-7; 10 bases line up with TRBD1. Trimming took 3 bases from V and 3 from J; bases not matched to a gene: 2. The CDR3 runs 13 residues. Germline V gene lookup returns CDR1 DFQATT and CDR2 SNEGSKA (reference sequence).

The V gene is TRBV9, the J gene TRBJ2-1, with 12 bases matching TRBD1. Germline CDR1 SGDLS, CDR2 YYNGEE. V shed 3 bases and J 5 bases; nucleotides not matched to a gene: 6. This CDR3 region has 16 residues. CDR3 residues: CASSASGQGAHNEQFF. CDR3 in DNA: TGTGCCAGCAGCGCATCGGGACAGGGGGCCCACAATGAGCAGTTCTTC.

The chain combines TRBV12-3 or TRBV12-4 with TRBJ1-2, with D unclear. The CDR3 contains 14 residues. V was clipped by 6 bases and J by 1 base, with 12 bases between them. CDR3: CASSQATDNYGYTF. The CDR3 DNA reads as TGTGCCAGCAGCCAAGCCACAGATAACTATGGCTACACCTTC.

The CDR3 bases are TGTGCCTGGATGTTGGGCAGTGAAGCTTTCTTT. Amino acid sequence: CAWMLGSEAFF. The J gene is TRBJ1-1, the V gene TRBV30, with D unclear. Germline V lookup: CDR1 GTSNPN, CDR2 SVGIG (reference sequence). The CDR3 loop spans 11 amino acids. The germline V and J ends were trimmed by 4 bases and 7 bases, with 10 bases remaining between them.

This chain links TRBV3-1 with TRBJ2-6; D gene unclear. CDR3 length equals 14 residues. Trimming removed 8 bases from V and 1 base from J, with 9 bases in between. CDR1 is LGHDT and CDR2 is YNNKEL in the germline V gene (reference sequence). The DNA for the CDR3 is TGTGCCAGCGCTCCATCTTCTGGGGCCAACGTCCTGACTTTC. This gives the protein CASAPSSGANVLTF.

The chain is built from TRBV20-1 and TRBJ2-7; D is perhaps TRBD1 or TRBD2 (5 bases each). The ends were cut back, 0 bases at V and 2 bases at J, with 11 bases in the middle. This CDR3 has 14 residues. The germline V gene encodes CDR1 DFQATT and CDR2 SNEGSKA (reference sequence). The CDR3 sequence: CSARDSPGPYEQYF. CDR3 sequence (DNA): TGCAGTGCTAGAGATAGTCCGGGACCCTACGAGCAGTACTTC.

The rearrangement joins TRBV9 to TRBJ2-6; D gene uncertain. V lost 4 bases and J 2 bases, leaving 7 bases between the germline ends. The CDR3 is 14 amino acids. Germline V gives CDR1 SGDLS, CDR2 YYNGEE. CDR3 amino acids: CASSPVAGANVLTF. In DNA form, the CDR3 reads TGTGCCAGCAGCCCGGTGGCTGGGGCCAACGTCCTGACTTTC.